This record covers a single T cell receptor (beta chain). Its antigen is not known. Deletions cut 5 bases from V and 6 bases from J, with 10 bases between. This CDR3 region has 12 residues. Germline V gene lookup returns CDR1 SEHNR and CDR2 FQNEAQ (reference sequence). Sequenced by immunoSEQ multiplex PCR; TCRdb stores in-frame clones only, minus some. The sample includes around 150,000 clones, less than 90% of them seen just once. This sample is drawn from a study of lymphopenia after photon versus proton radiotherapy. General study points: Authors raise, but do not show, better survival with proton therapy. Relative stability marked proton patients; photon patients lost diversity and naive cells. After the lymphocyte nadir, photon-treated repertoires showed oligoclonal expansion, especially of CD8+ Temra cells.

Material: peripheral blood, obtained from a patient treated with photon-based radiotherapy. The source is a middle-aged man with gastric cancer. This chain connects TRBV7-9 to TRBJ1-1, with TRBD1 as a possible D gene (5 bases). The CDR3 DNA is TGTGCCAGCAGCAATCAGGGCGCTGAAGCTTTCTTT. This sequence encodes CASSNQGAEAFF.